Listed here are 28 T cell receptor beta chains from one sample, sequenced in a study of shared clonotypes between healthy human individuals. Naive CD8 populations comprised CD45RO-negative cells positively selected for CCR7, excluding terminally differentiated effector memory CD45RA+ cells. The protocol was immunoSEQ multiplex PCR, while the TCRdb copy is restricted to in-frame clones and leaves out a portion. The sample lists 1.5 million to 2.5 million clones, 85% to 95% occurring once. Sequenced: naive CD8+ T cells sorted from blood. These receptor sequences come from a young man in good health.

The rearrangement joins TRBV7-6 to TRBJ2-7; 10 bases are a match to TRBD2. The CDR3 runs 14 residues. J gave up 5 bases and V 1 base, and 2 bases lay outside the gene matches. Germline-derived CDR1 and CDR2 are SGHVS and FNYEAQ. The CDR3 DNA is TGTGCCAGCAGCTTAGGGGGACTAGCGAACGAGCAGTACTTC. Translated: CASSLGGLANEQYF.

The rearrangement links TRBV2 to TRBJ2-3; no definite D call. The CDR3 runs to 17 residues. Germline V gives CDR1 SNHLY, CDR2 FYNNEI. The V end lost 2 bases, the J end lost 2 bases, and 17 bases lay between the germline ends. As DNA, the CDR3 is TGTGCCAGCAGTGAACCCCAGAGGTTAGGGAACACAGATACGCAGTATTTT. As protein: CASSEPQRLGNTDTQYF.

The genes are TRBV6-5 and TRBJ2-3, with D tentatively TRBD2 (6 bases). The CDR3 extends over 15 amino acids. Trimming left V 4 bases short and J 0 bases short, with 11 bases between. Germline-derived CDR1 and CDR2 are MNHEY and SVGAGI. Written as DNA, the CDR3 is TGTGCCAGCAGTTCGGTAGCGGAAAGCACAGATACGCAGTATTTT. This codes for CASSSVAESTDTQYF.

The chain couples TRBV5-4 to TRBJ2-7, with a weak D call TRBD2 (6 bases). V shed 4 bases and J shed 7 bases, with 18 bases lying between them. The CDR3 has 14 amino acids. The germline CDR1 and CDR2 sequences are SGHNT and YYREEE (reference sequence). Written as DNA, the CDR3 is TGTGCCAGCAGCCCTGGAGGGCCCGGTGGTGAGCAGTACTTC. Translation gives CASSPGGPGGEQYF.

The chain couples TRBV9 to TRBJ1-2; a weak D match, TRBD1 (5 bases). V lost 3 bases and J 5 bases, leaving 20 bases between the germline ends. CDR1 and CDR2 from the germline V gene are SGDLS and YYNGEE. The CDR3 length is 16 residues. CDR3 loop: CASSGTLGAFGYGYTF. As DNA, the CDR3 is TGTGCCAGCAGCGGGACCCTCGGGGCCTTCGGGTATGGCTACACCTTC.

The V gene is TRBV5-5, the J gene TRBJ2-7; 7 bases match TRBD1. The germline V gene encodes CDR1 SGHKS and CDR2 YYEKEE (reference sequence). V gave up 3 bases and J gave up 2 bases; unmatched junction bases: 5. This CDR3 is 14 amino acids long. The CDR3 coding sequence is TGTGCCAGCAGCTCGGGACAGCGAACCTACGAGCAGTACTTC. It yields the protein CASSSGQRTYEQYF.

The CDR3 protein is CASSFRVYEQYF. In DNA form, the CDR3 reads TGTGCCAGCAGTTTCCGGGTATACGAGCAGTACTTC. This chain uses TRBV28 with TRBJ2-7; D remains unclear. Between the trimmed V and J ends, which lost 3 bases and 4 bases, there was a span of 7 bases. From germline, CDR1 is MDHEN and CDR2 SYDVKM. This CDR3 comprises 12 residues.

This sequence joins TRBV6-5 and TRBJ2-7; the match to TRBD2 covers 7 bases. This CDR3 has 15 amino acids. CDR1 and CDR2 from the germline V gene are MNHEY and SVGAGI. V was clipped by 5 bases and J by 0 bases; unmatched bases: 7. The CDR3 is CASSPLTGGSYEQYF. CDR3 nucleotide sequence: TGTGCCAGCAGTCCTCTGACGGGGGGCTCCTACGAGCAGTACTTC.

On this clone: The junction departs from the called germline gene at one end, perhaps through a read error. V is TRBV2 and J is TRBJ2-7; 8 positions match TRBD1. Germline CDR1 is SNHLY and CDR2 is FYNNEI. The CDR3 loop spans 17 amino acids. In DNA, the CDR3 is TGTGCCAGCAAGGGACAGGACATCAGTCGATTCTCCTACGAGCAGTGCTTC. This sequence encodes CASKGQDISRFSYEQCF.

In its sample, this clone was seen a few times. V and J are TRBV27 and TRBJ2-7, with 11 bases aligning to TRBD2. Trimming removed 5 bases from V and 3 bases from J; junction bases left unmatched: 9. Germline-derived CDR1 and CDR2 are MNHEY and SMNVEV (reference sequence). The CDR3 covers 16 residues. The CDR3 sequence is CASSPSGGPLNYEQYF. CDR3 nucleotides: TGTGCCAGCAGTCCTAGCGGGGGGCCGCTTAACTACGAGCAGTACTTC.

The chain recombines TRBV7-2 with TRBJ2-7, with 10 bases that match TRBD1. V was pared by 3 bases and J by 5 bases, with 7 bases of the junction left unmatched. The CDR3 extends over 15 amino acids. Germline values: CDR1 SGHTA, CDR2 FQGNSA. CDR3 DNA: TGTGCCAGCAGCTTTACCGGGACAGGGGTCGACGAGCAGTACTTC. This translates into CASSFTGTGVDEQYF.

V usage is TRBV5-8 and J usage is TRBJ2-7; D might be TRBD2 (7 bases). Trimming pared 4 bases from V and 3 bases from J, leaving 11 bases between. Germline CDR1 SGHTS, CDR2 YDEGEE. This CDR3 has 13 amino acids. CDR3 nucleotides: TGTGCCAGCAGCAAGGGGGGGTACTACGAGCAGTACTTC. It yields the protein CASSKGGYYEQYF.

V gene TRBV27 combines with J gene TRBJ1-1; D is perhaps TRBD1 (6 bases). The CDR3 spans 14 residues. Germline values: CDR1 MNHEY, CDR2 SMNVEV (reference sequence). Trimming cost V 3 bases and J 6 bases, with 14 bases left between them. The DNA of the CDR3 is TGTGCCAGCAGTTTTTTGGGGGGCGGCTCTGAAGCTTTCTTT. Translating it yields CASSFLGGGSEAFF.

The rearrangement uses TRBV21-1 and TRBJ2-5; the table names TRBD2, a call not compared with the DNA. TRBV21-1 is a pseudogene locus. The CDR3 length is 16 residues. CDR3 DNA sequence: TGTGCCAGCAGCACCTACTTTGGGACTGAGGTAGAGACCCAGTACTTC. Translated, it gives CASSTYFGTEVETQYF.

The V and J genes are TRBV2 and TRBJ2-2; 8 nucleotides agree with TRBD2. Trimming removed 6 bases from V and 3 bases from J; junction bases left unmatched: 9. There are 16 residues in the CDR3. Germline V gene lookup returns CDR1 SNHLY and CDR2 FYNNEI. The CDR3 region is CASSATSGAHTGELFF. Here the CDR3 DNA reads TGTGCCAGCAGCGCCACTAGCGGAGCCCACACCGGGGAGCTGTTTTTT.

The chain employs TRBV4-2 and TRBJ2-1; D possibly uses TRBD1 or TRBD2 (5 bases each). The V and J ends lost 0 bases and 9 bases respectively, with 18 bases between them. This CDR3 is built from 16 residues. Germline V lookup: CDR1 LGHNA, CDR2 YNFKEQ. CDR3 sequence: CASSQDTTPPGPEQFF. In nucleotides, the CDR3 is TGTGCCAGCAGCCAAGATACGACTCCGCCGGGGCCTGAGCAGTTCTTC.

Remarks on this clone: The sample contains more than one DNA sequence encoding this CDR3. This chain joins TRBV19 and TRBJ2-7; 8 bases line up with TRBD2. CDR1 and CDR2 (germline): LNHDA, SQIVND (reference sequence). The CDR3 extends over 14 amino acids. The trim removed 4 bases at V and 3 bases at J, leaving 5 bases unmatched. The CDR3 coding sequence is TGTGCCAGTAGTAGTCTAGCGGGCAACTACGAGCAGTACTTC. Protein product: CASSSLAGNYEQYF.

This chain connects TRBV28 to TRBJ2-3, with 12 positions matching TRBD2. Germline V gives CDR1 MDHEN, CDR2 SYDVKM. J gave up 4 bases and V 4 bases, and 3 bases lay outside the gene matches. There are 15 residues in the CDR3. The CDR3 protein is CASSWTSGDSDTQYF. CDR3 coding DNA: TGTGCCAGCAGTTGGACTAGCGGGGACTCAGATACGCAGTATTTT.

This chain links TRBV13 with TRBJ2-1; perhaps TRBD2 as D (5 bases). The CDR3 spans 16 residues. V dropped 3 bases and J dropped 4 bases, with 16 bases sitting between them. In germline, CDR1 is PRHDT, CDR2 FYEKMQ (reference sequence). DNA for the CDR3: TGTGCCAGCAGCTTCCCAAGGAGCGGACCGTACAATGAGCAGTTCTTC. Translated: CASSFPRSGPYNEQFF. The full variable domain, in which reference TRBV13 and TRBJ2-1 provide the parts outside the CDR3, is AAGVIQSPRHLIKEKRETATLKCYPIPRHDTVYWYQQGPGQDPQFLISFYEKMQSDKGSIPDRFSAQQFSDYHSELNMSSLELGDSALYFCASSFPRSGPYNEQFFGPGTRLTVL.

The chain is built from TRBV27 and TRBJ2-1; 9 bases map to TRBD1. Germline loops: CDR1 MNHEY, CDR2 SMNVEV (reference sequence). CDR3 length: 15 amino acids. V lost 6 bases to trimming and J lost 4 bases; unmatched junction nucleotides: 7. In DNA, the CDR3 is TGTGCCAGCAGAATCTCCGGGACAGGGTACAATGAGCAGTTCTTC. This encodes CASRISGTGYNEQFF.

This chain connects TRBV10-3 to TRBJ2-3; no clear D. V lost 10 bases and J 2 bases, leaving 13 bases between the germline ends. Germline V gives CDR1 ENHRY, CDR2 SYGVKD. The CDR3 totals 13 residues. CDR3 region: CATTPENTDTQYF. In DNA, the CDR3 is TGTGCCACCACCCCGGAAAACACAGATACGCAGTATTTT.

The rearrangement links TRBV13 to TRBJ2-3; D is uncertain. CDR3 length equals 14 residues. Germline-derived CDR1 and CDR2 are PRHDT and FYEKMQ (reference sequence). V lost 5 bases and J 3 bases, leaving 12 bases between the germline ends. CDR3 in amino acids: CASSVGVLTDTQYF. CDR3 bases: TGTGCCAGCAGCGTCGGAGTACTGACAGATACGCAGTATTTT.

This clone was counted a few times. The chain links TRBV4-2 to TRBJ1-2; no clear D. Trimming removed 0 bases from V and 5 bases from J, with 19 bases in between. Germline loops: CDR1 LGHNA, CDR2 YNFKEQ. The CDR3 consists of 17 residues. CDR3 sequence: CASSQDLGRDWAYGYTF. In nucleotides, the CDR3 is TGTGCCAGCAGCCAAGATTTGGGGAGGGATTGGGCTTATGGCTACACCTTC.

The chain uses TRBV9 and TRBJ1-1, with D unresolved. V dropped 2 bases and J dropped 5 bases, with 10 bases sitting between them. CDR3 length equals 13 residues. Germline CDR1 SGDLS, CDR2 YYNGEE. CDR3 sequence reads: CASSVRVSTEAFF. CDR3 coding DNA: TGTGCCAGCAGCGTGAGGGTTAGTACTGAAGCTTTCTTT.

V usage is TRBV29-1 and J usage is TRBJ2-5; D is possibly TRBD2 (6 bases). The germline V and J ends were trimmed by 4 bases and 3 bases, with 12 bases remaining between them. Germline assignment: CDR1 SQVTM and CDR2 ANQGSEA. This CDR3 contains 13 residues. The CDR3 sequence: CSVAGSVEETQYF. The CDR3 DNA is TGCAGCGTTGCCGGGAGCGTGGAAGAGACCCAGTACTTC.

This clone was counted only a few times. Within the sample, other DNA sequences also encode this same CDR3. The genes are TRBV9 and TRBJ2-7; unclear D gene. V was clipped by 2 bases and J by 0 bases, with 6 bases between them. Germline CDR1 SGDLS, CDR2 YYNGEE. The CDR3 totals 13 residues. The CDR3 DNA is TGTGCCAGCAGCGTGGCAGACTCCTACGAGCAGTACTTC. It yields the protein CASSVADSYEQYF.

V usage is TRBV6-1 and J usage is TRBJ2-7; a possible D gene is TRBD1 (5 bases). Germline values: CDR1 MNHNS, CDR2 SASEGT. The CDR3 length is 15 residues. Trimming took 0 bases from V and 5 from J, leaving 14 bases between them. In DNA, the CDR3 is TGTGCCAGCAGTGAAGCGCTGGCAGGGCACGACGAGCAGTACTTC. Its translation: CASSEALAGHDEQYF.

V usage is TRBV19 and J usage is TRBJ2-2; 11 positions agree with TRBD1. This CDR3 is 16 amino acids long. Looked up from germline, CDR1 is LNHDA and CDR2 is SQIVND (reference sequence). J gave up 5 bases and V 5 bases, and 7 bases lay outside the gene matches. CDR3 residues: CASSSPGQGVTGELFF. CDR3 DNA: TGTGCCAGTAGTTCTCCGGGACAGGGGGTAACCGGGGAGCTGTTTTTT. The complete variable domain, with remaining parts taken from reference TRBV19 and TRBJ2-2, reads DGGITQSPKYLFRKEGQNVTLSCEQNLNHDAMYWYRQDPGQGLRLIYYSQIVNDFQKGDIAEGYSVSREKKESFPLTVTSAQKNPTAFYLCASSSPGQGVTGELFFGEGSRLTVL.